This TCR beta chain is from a study of long-term antiretroviral therapy in people with HIV. Overall study results and limits: Across all time points, the repertoire was dominated by clones that expanded before ART.

Every single participant having HIV got treatment inside the United States. Concerning this clone: Its target is not known.

Survey-level immunoSEQ v3.0 assays were run. Profiling relied on immunoSEQ multiplex PCR, and the TCRdb table lists in-frame clones only, not all of them. The sample yields 20,000 or so clones, 60% to 85% seen once. This CDR3 has 15 amino acids. Germline lookup yields CDR1 MNHEY and CDR2 SVGAGI. V lost 6 bases and J lost 2; bases outside the gene matches: 4. Sequencing used unsorted PBMCs, obtained 2.9 years after starting antiretroviral therapy. The source of this sequence is a woman in her thirties with HIV. V is TRBV6-5 and J is TRBJ2-1; 10 bases agree with TRBD2. This CDR3 reads CASSVLAGPYNEQFF. The CDR3 region has the DNA TGTGCCAGCAGCGTACTAGCGGGGCCCTACAATGAGCAGTTCTTC.